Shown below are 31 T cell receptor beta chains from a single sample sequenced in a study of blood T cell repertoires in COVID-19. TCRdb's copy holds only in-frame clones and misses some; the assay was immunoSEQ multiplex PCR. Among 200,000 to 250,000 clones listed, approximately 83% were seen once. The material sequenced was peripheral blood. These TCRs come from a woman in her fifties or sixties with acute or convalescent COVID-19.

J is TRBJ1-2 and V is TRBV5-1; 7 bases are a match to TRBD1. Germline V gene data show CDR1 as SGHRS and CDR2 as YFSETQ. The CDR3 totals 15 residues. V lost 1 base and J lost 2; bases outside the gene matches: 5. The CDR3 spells CASSLTTGTNYGYTF. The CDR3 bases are TGCGCCAGCAGCTTGACGACAGGGACCAACTATGGCTACACCTTC. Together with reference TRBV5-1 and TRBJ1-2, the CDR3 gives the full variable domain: KAGVTQTPRYLIKTRGQQVTLSCSPISGHRSVSWYQQTPGQGLQFLFEYFSETQRNKGNFPGRFSGRQFSNSRSEMNVSTLELGDSALYLCASSLTTGTNYGYTFGSGTRLTVV.

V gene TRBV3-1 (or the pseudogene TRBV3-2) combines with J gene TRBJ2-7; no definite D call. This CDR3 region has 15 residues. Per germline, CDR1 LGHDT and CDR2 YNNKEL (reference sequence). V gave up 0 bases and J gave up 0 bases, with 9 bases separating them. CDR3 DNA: TGTGCCAGCAGCCAAGATCTTTACAACTCCTACGAGCAGTACTTC. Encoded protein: CASSQDLYNSYEQYF.

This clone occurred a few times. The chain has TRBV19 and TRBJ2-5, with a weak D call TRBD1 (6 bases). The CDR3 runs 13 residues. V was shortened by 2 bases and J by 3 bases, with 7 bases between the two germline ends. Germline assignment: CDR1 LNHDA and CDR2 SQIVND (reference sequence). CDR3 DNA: TGTGCCAGTAGTATACAGGGGAAAGAGACCCAGTACTTC. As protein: CASSIQGKETQYF.

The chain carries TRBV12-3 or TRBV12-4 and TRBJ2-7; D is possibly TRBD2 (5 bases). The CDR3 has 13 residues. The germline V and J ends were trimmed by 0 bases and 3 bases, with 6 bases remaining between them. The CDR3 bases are TGTGCCAGCAGTTTAGCCCGGGGCTACGAGCAGTACTTC. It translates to CASSLARGYEQYF.

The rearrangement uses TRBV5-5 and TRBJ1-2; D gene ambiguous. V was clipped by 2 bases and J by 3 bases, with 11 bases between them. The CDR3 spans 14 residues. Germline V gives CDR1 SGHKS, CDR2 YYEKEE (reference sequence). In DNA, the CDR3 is TGTGCCAGCAGCTTCGCGGAGACCGACTATGGCTACACCTTC. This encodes CASSFAETDYGYTF.

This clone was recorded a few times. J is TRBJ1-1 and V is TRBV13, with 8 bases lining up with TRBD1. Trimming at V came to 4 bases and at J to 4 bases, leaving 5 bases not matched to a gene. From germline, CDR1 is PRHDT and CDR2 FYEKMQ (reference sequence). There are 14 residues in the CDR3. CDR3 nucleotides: TGTGCCAGCAGCTGGGACAGGCCTCCCACTGAAGCTTTCTTT. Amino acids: CASSWDRPPTEAFF.

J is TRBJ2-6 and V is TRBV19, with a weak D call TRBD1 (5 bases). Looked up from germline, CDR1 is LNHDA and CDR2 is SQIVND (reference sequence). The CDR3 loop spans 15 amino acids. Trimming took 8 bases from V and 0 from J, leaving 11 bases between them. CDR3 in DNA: TGTGCCAGTGAGAGACAGAACTCTGGGGCCAACGTCCTGACTTTC. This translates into CASERQNSGANVLTF.

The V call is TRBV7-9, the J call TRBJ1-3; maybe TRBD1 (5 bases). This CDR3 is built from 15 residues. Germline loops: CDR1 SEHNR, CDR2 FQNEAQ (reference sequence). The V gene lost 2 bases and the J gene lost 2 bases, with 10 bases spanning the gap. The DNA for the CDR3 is TGTGCCAGCAGCTTAAGCAGGGTTGCTGGAAACACCATATATTTT. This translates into CASSLSRVAGNTIYF. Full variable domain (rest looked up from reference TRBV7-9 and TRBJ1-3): DTGVSQNPRHKITKRGQNVTFRCDPISEHNRLYWYRQTLGQGPEFLTYFQNEAQLEKSRLLSDRFSAERPKGSFSTLEIQRTEQGDSAMYLCASSLSRVAGNTIYFGEGSWLTVV.

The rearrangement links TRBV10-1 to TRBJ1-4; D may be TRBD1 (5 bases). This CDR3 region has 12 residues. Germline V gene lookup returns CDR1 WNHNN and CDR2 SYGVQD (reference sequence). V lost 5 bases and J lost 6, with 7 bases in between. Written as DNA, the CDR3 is TGCGCCAGCAGTAGGGGTGATGAAAAACTGTTTTTT. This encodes CASSRGDEKLFF.

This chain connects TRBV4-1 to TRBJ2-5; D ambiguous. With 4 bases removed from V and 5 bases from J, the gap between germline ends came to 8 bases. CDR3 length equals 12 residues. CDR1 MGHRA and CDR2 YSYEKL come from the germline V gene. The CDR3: CASSLDGETQYF. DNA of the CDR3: TGCGCCAGCAGCCTAGACGGGGAGACCCAGTACTTC.

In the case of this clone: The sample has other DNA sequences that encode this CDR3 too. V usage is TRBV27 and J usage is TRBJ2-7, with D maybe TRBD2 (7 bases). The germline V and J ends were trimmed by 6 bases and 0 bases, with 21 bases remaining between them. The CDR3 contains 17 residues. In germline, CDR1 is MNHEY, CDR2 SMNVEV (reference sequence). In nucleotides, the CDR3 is TGTGCCAGCAGCCTAAGGGGGGGCGGAGGGGCCTCCTACGAGCAGTACTTC. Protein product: CASSLRGGGGASYEQYF.

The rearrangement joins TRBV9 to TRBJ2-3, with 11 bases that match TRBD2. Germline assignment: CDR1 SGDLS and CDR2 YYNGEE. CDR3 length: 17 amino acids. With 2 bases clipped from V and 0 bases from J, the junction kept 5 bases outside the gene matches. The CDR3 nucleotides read TGTGCCAGCAGCGTCCCTTTAGCGGGGGGGAGCACAGATACGCAGTATTTT. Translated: CASSVPLAGGSTDTQYF.

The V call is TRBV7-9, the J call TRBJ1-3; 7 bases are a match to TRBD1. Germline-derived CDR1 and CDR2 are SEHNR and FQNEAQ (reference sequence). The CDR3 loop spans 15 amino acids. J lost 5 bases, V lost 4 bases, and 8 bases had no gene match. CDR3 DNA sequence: TGTGCCAGCAGCTCCCAAGGGGGCGGGAGAAACACCATATATTTT. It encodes CASSSQGGGRNTIYF.

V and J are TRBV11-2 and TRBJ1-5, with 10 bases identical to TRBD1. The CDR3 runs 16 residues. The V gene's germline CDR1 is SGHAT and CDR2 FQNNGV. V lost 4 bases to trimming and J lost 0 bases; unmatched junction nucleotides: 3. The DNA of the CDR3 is TGTGCCAGCAGCTCAGGACAGGGGGGTAGCAATCAGCCCCAGCATTTT. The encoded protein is CASSSGQGGSNQPQHF.

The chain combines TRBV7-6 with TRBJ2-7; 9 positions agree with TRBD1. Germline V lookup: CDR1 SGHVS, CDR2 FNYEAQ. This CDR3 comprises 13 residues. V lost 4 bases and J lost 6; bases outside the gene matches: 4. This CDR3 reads CASSSTDRGEQYF. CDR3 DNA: TGTGCCAGCAGCTCGACGGACAGGGGCGAGCAGTACTTC.

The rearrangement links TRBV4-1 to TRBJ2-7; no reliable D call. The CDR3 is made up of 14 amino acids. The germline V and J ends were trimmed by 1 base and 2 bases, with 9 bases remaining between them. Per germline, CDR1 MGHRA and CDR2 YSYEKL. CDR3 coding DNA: TGCGCCAGCAGCCAAGGTGCCCTAACCTACGAGCAGTACTTC. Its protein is CASSQGALTYEQYF.

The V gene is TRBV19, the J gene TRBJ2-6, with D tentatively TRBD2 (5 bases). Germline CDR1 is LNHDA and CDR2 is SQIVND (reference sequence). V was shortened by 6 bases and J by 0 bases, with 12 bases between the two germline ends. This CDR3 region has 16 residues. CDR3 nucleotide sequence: TGTGCCAGTAGCGATCAAGGGAGCTCTGGGGCCAACGTCCTGACTTTC. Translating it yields CASSDQGSSGANVLTF.

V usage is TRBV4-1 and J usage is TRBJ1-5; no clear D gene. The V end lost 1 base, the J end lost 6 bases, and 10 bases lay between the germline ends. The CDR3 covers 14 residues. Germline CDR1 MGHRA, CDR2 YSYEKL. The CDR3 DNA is TGCGCCAGCAGCCAAGTTCAGTCTTTTCAGCCCCAGCATTTT. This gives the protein CASSQVQSFQPQHF.

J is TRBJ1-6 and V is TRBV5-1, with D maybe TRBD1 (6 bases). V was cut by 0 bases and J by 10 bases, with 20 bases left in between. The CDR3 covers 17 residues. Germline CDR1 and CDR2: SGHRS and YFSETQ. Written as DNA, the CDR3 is TGCGCCAGCAGCTTGGTCGGCAGGGGAGGGGCTGAATCACCCCTCCACTTT. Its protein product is CASSLVGRGGAESPLHF. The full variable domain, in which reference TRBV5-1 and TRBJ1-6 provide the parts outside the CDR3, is KAGVTQTPRYLIKTRGQQVTLSCSPISGHRSVSWYQQTPGQGLQFLFEYFSETQRNKGNFPGRFSGRQFSNSRSEMNVSTLELGDSALYLCASSLVGRGGAESPLHFGNGTRLTVT.

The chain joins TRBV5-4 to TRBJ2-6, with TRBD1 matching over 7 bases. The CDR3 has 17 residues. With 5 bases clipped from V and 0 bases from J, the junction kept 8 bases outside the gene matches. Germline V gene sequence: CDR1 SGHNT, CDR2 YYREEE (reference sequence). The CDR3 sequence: CASRLPGQSSGANVLTF. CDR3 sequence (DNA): TGTGCCAGCAGGTTACCGGGACAGAGCTCTGGGGCCAACGTCCTGACTTTC.

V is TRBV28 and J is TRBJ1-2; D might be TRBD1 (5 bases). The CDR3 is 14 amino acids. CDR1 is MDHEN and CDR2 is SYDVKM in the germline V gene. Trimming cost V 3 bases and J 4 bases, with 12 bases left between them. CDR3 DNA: TGTGCCAGCAGTTTGCAGACAGAAATCTATGGCTACACCTTC. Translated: CASSLQTEIYGYTF.

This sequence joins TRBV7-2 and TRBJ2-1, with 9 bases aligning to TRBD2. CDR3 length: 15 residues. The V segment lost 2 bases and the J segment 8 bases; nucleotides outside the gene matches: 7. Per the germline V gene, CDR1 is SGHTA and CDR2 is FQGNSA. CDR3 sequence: CASSLSASGIYEQFF. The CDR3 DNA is TGTGCCAGCAGCTTATCGGCTAGCGGGATTTATGAGCAGTTCTTC.

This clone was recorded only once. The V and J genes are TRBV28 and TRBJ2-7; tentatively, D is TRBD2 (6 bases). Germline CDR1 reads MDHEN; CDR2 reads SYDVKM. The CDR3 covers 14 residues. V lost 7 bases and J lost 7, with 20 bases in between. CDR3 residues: CASNYGGSRYEQYF. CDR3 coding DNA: TGTGCCAGCAACTACGGGGGATCCCGCTATGAGCAGTACTTC.

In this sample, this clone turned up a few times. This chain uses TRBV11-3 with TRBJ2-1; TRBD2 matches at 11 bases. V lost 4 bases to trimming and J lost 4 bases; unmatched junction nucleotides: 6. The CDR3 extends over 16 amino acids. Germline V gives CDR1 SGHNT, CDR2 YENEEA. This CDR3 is CASSYYSGRGYNEQFF. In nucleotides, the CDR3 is TGTGCCAGCAGCTACTATAGCGGGAGGGGGTACAATGAGCAGTTCTTC.

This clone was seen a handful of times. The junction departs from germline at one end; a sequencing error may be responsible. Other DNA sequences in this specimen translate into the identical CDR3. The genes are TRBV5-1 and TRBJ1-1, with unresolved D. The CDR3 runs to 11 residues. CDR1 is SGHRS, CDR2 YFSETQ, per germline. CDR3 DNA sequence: TGCGCCAGCAGCTTTAACAGTGAAGCTTTCTTT. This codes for CASSFNSEAFF.

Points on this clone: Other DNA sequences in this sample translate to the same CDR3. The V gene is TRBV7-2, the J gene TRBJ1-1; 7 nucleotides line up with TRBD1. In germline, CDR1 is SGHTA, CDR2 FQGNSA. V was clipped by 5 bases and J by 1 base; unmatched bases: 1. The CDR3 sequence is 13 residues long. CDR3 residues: CASSRQGNTEAFF. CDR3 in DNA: TGTGCCAGCAGCCGACAGGGGAACACTGAAGCTTTCTTT.

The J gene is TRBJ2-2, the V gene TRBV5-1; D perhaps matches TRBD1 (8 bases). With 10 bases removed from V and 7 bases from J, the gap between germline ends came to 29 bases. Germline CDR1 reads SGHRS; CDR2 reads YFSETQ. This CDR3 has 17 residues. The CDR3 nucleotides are TGCGCCCGCCGGCCTGGGGGGGCAGGAACAGGGGGCGGGGAGCTGTTTTTT. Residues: CARRPGGAGTGGGELFF.

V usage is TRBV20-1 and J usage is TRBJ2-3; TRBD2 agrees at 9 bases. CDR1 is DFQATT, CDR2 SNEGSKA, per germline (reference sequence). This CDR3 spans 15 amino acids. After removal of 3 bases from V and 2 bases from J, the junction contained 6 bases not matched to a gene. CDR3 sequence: CSASPLAGPTDTQYF. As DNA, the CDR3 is TGCAGTGCTAGTCCGCTAGCGGGGCCCACAGATACGCAGTATTTT.

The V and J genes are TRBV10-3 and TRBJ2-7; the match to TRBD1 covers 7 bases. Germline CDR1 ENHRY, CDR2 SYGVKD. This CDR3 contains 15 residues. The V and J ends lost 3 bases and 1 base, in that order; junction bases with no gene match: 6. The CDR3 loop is CAISDPDRNSYEQYF. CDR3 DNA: TGTGCCATCAGTGATCCGGACAGGAATTCCTACGAGCAGTACTTC.

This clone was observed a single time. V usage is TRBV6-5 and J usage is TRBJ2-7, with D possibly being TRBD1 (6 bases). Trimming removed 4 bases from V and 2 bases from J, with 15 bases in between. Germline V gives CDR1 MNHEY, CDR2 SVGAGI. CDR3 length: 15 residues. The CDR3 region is CASSWSRDTPYEQYF. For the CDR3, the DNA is TGTGCCAGCAGTTGGTCCCGGGACACCCCCTACGAGCAGTACTTC.

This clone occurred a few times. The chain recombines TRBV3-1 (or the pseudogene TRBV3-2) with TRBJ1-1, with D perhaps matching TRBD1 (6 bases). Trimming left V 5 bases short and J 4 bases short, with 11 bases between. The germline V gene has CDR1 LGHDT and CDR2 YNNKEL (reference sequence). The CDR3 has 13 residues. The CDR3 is CASSGTGITEAFF. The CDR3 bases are TGTGCCAGCAGCGGAACAGGGATCACTGAAGCTTTCTTT.